This TCR beta chain was recovered during a study of cytomegalovirus exposure and HLA in healthy donors. The donors were part of the validation cohort, which consisted of more than 90 subjects and was separate from the first cohort of roughly 620 subjects. Notes on the study in general: A list of around 150 TCR beta chains associated with cytomegalovirus was given. TCR clusters originating in the first cohort tended to co-occur in the 120 validation repertoires, according to a later analysis. Cytomegalovirus status was reportedly diagnosed by the classifier with high specificity and sensitivity.

On this clone: The antigen remains unidentified.

Clones were read by immunoSEQ multiplex PCR, and TCRdb kept only the in-frame ones, dropping some. Among about 95,000 clones listed, about 85% were seen once. Germline trimming cut 7 bases from V and 7 bases from J; bases unmatched to any gene: 7. Germline CDR1 MNHNS, CDR2 SASEGT. CDR3 length: 14 amino acids. This TCR came from a man in his late teens or twenties in good health and CMV-seropositive. V and J are TRBV6-1 and TRBJ2-4, with 10 positions matching TRBD2. Sequencing was performed on PBMCs. Here the CDR3 reads CASTKREGLNIQYF. The CDR3 coding sequence is TGTGCCAGCACTAAGCGGGAGGGCCTGAACATTCAGTACTTC.